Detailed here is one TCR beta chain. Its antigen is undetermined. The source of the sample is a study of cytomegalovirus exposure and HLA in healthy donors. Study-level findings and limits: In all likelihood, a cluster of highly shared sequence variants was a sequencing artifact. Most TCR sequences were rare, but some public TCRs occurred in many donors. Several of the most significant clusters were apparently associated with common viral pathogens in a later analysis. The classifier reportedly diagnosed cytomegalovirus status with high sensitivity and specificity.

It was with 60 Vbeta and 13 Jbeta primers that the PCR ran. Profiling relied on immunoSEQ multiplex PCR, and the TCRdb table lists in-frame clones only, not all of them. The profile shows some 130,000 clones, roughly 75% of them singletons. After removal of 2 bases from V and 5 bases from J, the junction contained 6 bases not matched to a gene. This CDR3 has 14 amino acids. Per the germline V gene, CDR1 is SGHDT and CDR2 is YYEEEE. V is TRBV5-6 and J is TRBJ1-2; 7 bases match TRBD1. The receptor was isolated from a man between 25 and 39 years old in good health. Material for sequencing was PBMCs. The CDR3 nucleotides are TGTGCCAGCAGCTTCCCTGACAGGGAATATGGCTACACCTTC. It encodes CASSFPDREYGYTF.